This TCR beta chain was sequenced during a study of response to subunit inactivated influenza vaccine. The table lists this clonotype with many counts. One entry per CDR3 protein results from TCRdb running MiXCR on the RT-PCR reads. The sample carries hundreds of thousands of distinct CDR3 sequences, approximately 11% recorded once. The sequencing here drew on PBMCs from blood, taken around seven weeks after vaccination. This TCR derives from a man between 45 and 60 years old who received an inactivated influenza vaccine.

DNA of the CDR3: TGTGCCAGCAGCTTAGGGTTCTATCAGCCCCAGCATTTT. It specifies CASSLGFYQPQHF. V is TRBV7-8 and J is TRBJ1-5, with D hard to call. The germline CDR1 and CDR2 sequences are SGHVS and FQNEAQ. The CDR3 spans 13 residues. V dropped 1 base and J dropped 5 bases, with 6 bases sitting between them.